This T cell receptor (beta chain) is from a study of T cell changes during pregnancy in multiple sclerosis. The CDR3 runs 15 residues. Germline CDR1 KGHSH, CDR2 LQKENI. With V trimmed by 3 bases and J by 5 bases, 6 bases remained unmatched. The data were produced by immunoSEQ multiplex PCR, yet TCRdb's version contains in-frame clones alone and is incomplete. In the table there are 55,000 to 70,000 clones, around 91% of which are singletons. V is TRBV18 and J is TRBJ1-4, with 7 bases matching TRBD1. This specimen consisted of peripheral blood, obtained in the third trimester of pregnancy. This receptor was obtained from a female donor in good health, enrolled as a control in a pregnancy study. For the CDR3, the DNA is TGTGCCAGCTCACCGTCCGGGACAGCGAATGAAAAACTGTTTTTT. Translation gives CASSPSGTANEKLFF.